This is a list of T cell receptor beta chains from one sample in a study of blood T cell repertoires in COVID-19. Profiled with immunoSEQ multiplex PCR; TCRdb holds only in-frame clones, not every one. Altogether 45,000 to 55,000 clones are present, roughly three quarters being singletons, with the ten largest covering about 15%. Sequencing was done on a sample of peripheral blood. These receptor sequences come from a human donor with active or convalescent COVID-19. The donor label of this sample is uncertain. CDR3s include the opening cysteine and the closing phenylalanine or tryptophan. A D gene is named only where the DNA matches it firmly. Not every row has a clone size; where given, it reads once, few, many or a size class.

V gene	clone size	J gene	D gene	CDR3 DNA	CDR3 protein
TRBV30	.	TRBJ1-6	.	TGTGCCTGGAGTGGGAGGGTCGAAGATTCCTATAATTCACCCCTCCACTTT	CAWSGRVEDSYNSPLHF
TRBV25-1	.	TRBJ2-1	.	TGTGCCAGCAGTGGGGGACTGCTGGGGGAGCAGTTCTTC	CASSGGLLGEQFF
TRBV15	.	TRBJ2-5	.	TGTGCCACCAGCAGGGGCCGGGGTCCCCAAGAGACCCAGTACTTC	CATSRGRGPQETQYF
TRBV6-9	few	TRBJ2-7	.	TGTGCCAGCAGTCAGGCCAGTTACCCACGATACGAGCAGTACTTC	CASSQASYPRYEQYF
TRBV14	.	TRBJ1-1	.	TGTGCCAGCAGCCAAGAACCACCAGGGAGGATGAACACTGAAGCTTTCTTT	CASSQEPPGRMNTEAFF
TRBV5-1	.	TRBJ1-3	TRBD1	TGCGCCAGCAGCTTGGGGCGGACAGGCGGTGGAAACACCATATATTTT	CASSLGRTGGGNTIYF
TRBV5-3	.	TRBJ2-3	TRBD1	TGTGCCAGAAGCTTGGGGGACAGGGGAAATACGCAGTATTTT	CARSLGDRGNTQYF
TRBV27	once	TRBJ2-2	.	TGTGCCAGCAGTGTACTAGCTCCCGGGGAGCTGTTTTTT	CASSVLAPGELFF
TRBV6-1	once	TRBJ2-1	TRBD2	TGTGCCAGCAGTGAATGGGGGGGAACCTACAATGAGCAGTTCTTC	CASSEWGGTYNEQFF
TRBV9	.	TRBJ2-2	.	TGTGCCAGCGGACTGAACACCGGGGAGCTGTTTTTT	CASGLNTGELFF
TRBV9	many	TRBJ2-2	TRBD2	TGTGCCAGCAGCGCACTAGCGGGGGCGGGCACCGGGGAGCTGTTTTTT	CASSALAGAGTGELFF
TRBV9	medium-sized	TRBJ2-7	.	TGTGCCAGCAGCGATGGTAGTCGCTACGAGCAGTACTTC	CASSDGSRYEQYF
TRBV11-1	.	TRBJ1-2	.	TGTGCCAGCAGCCCCCCCACACAGTTGAACTATGGCTACACCTTC	CASSPPTQLNYGYTF
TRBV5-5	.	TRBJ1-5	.	TGTGCCAGCAGCTTGGATCGGGGGTATAGCAATCAGCCCCAGCATTTT	CASSLDRGYSNQPQHF
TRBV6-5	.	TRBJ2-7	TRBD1	TGTGCCACAACCGGGACAGGACCTCTCTACGAGCAGTACTTC	CATTGTGPLYEQYF
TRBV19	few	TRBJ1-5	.	TGTGCCAGTAGTATAGGGGCCCGCAATCAGCCCCAGCATTTT	CASSIGARNQPQHF
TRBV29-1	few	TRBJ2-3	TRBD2	TGCAGCGTGCTAGCGGGAGGGCCCGGAGATACGCAGTATTTT	CSVLAGGPGDTQYF
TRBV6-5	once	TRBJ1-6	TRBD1	TGTGCCAGCACCACCCGGGACAGGGTCAATTCACCCCTCCACTTT	CASTTRDRVNSPLHF
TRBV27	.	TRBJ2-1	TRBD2	TGTGCCAGCAGTTTCGGTCGGGTAGCGGGAGGGTTAAGCTCCTACAATGAGCAGTTCTTC	CASSFGRVAGGLSSYNEQFF
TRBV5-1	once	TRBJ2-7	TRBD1	TGCGCCAGCAGCTTGGGACAGGGGTTGGTTTTCAACGAGCAGTACTTC	CASSLGQGLVFNEQYF
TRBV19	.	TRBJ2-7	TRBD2	TGTGCCAGTAGTATCGGACTAGCGGGAGATACCCACGAGCAGTACTTC	CASSIGLAGDTHEQYF
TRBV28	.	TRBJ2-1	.	TGTGCCAGCAGGAGTGGGCAGACCGCCAACAATGAGCAGTTCTTC	CASRSGQTANNEQFF
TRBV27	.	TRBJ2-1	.	TGTGCCAGCAGTACAGTCGGGACTTCGATGAATGAGCAGTTCTTC	CASSTVGTSMNEQFF
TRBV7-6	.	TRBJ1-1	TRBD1	TGTGCCAGCAGCTTAGTAGGGACAGGGACCACTGAAGCTTTCTTT	CASSLVGTGTTEAFF
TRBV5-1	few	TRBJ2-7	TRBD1	TGCGCCAGCAGCGATACCGCGACAGGGGGGGCCTACGAGCAGTACTTC	CASSDTATGGAYEQYF
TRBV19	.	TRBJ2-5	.	TGTGCCAGTAGAGACCTCGGAGTCCAAGAGACCCAGTACTTC	CASRDLGVQETQYF
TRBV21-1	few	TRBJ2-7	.	TGTGCCAGCAGGCACGCGACTCAACTTCCCTACGAGCAGTACTTC	CASRHATQLPYEQYF
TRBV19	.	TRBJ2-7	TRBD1	TGTGCCAGTAGTGTTCACGGCGGGGGACAGGGGTCCTACGAGCAGTACTTC	CASSVHGGGQGSYEQYF
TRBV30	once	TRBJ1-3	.	TGTGCCTGGAGTGTAACTCGGGGACACCCCTCTGGAAACACCATATATTTT	CAWSVTRGHPSGNTIYF
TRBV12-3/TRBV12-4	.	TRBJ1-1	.	TGTGCCAGCAGCTACAGGGACAATCAGGTGGCTTTCTTT	CASSYRDNQVAFF
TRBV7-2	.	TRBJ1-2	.	TGTGCCAGCAGGACCGGGACGGGGGGCTATGGCTACACCTTC	CASRTGTGGYGYTF
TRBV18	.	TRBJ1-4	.	TGTGCCAGCTCACCTCCAGGGACATGGGGGGAAAAACTGTTTTTT	CASSPPGTWGEKLFF
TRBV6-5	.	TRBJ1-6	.	TGTGCCAGCAGTTACCAAGGAGTTAATTCACCCCTCCACTTT	CASSYQGVNSPLHF
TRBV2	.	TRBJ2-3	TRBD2	TGTGCCAGCAGGGCCCTAGCGGGAATCACAGATACGCAGTATTTT	CASRALAGITDTQYF
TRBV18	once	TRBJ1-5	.	TGTGCCAGCTCACGGACAGAGAGCAATCAGCCCCAGCATTTT	CASSRTESNQPQHF